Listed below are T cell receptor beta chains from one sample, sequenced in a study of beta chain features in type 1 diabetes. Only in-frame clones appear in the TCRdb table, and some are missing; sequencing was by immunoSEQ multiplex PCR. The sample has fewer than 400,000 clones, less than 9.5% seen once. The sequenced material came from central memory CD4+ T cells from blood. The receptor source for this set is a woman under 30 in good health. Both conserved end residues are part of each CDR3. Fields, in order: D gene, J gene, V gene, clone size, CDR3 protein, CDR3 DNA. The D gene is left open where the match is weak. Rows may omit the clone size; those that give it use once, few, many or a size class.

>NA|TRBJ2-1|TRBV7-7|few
CASSPSSSYNEQFF
TGTGCTAGCTCGCCTTCGAGCTCCTACAATGAGCAGTTCTTC
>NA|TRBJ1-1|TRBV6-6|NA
CASLVTANTEAFF
TGTGCCAGCCTAGTGACAGCGAACACTGAAGCTTTCTTT
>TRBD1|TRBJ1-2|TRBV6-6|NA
CASSDTWTGKGYTF
TGTGCCAGCAGTGATACGTGGACAGGAAAGGGCTACACCTTC
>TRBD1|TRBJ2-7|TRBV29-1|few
CSVARDRGYEQYF
TGCAGCGTTGCGCGGGACAGGGGGTACGAGCAGTACTTC
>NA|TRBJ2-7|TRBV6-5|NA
CASSAVSGSYEQYF
TGTGCCAGCAGTGCTGTAAGCGGGTCCTACGAGCAGTACTTC
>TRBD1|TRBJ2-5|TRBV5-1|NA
CASSWGQGFETQYF
TGCGCCAGCAGTTGGGGACAGGGCTTTGAGACCCAGTACTTC
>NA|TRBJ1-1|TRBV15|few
CATSRDRRNTEAFF
TGTGCCACCAGCAGAGACAGAAGGAACACTGAAGCTTTCTTT
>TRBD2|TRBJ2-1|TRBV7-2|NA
CASSLRAGGPYNEQFF
TGTGCCAGCAGCTTAAGAGCGGGAGGGCCCTACAATGAGCAGTTCTTC
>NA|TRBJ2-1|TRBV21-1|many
CASSLRTGQGGDEQFF
TGTGCCAGCAGCCTCCGTACTGGACAGGGTGGGGATGAGCAGTTCTTC
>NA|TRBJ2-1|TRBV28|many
CASRIKAYEQFF
TGTGCCAGCAGAATAAAGGCATATGAGCAGTTCTTC
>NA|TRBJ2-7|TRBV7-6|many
CASSLAPSAYEQYF
TGTGCCAGCAGCTTAGCCCCTAGCGCCTACGAGCAGTACTTC
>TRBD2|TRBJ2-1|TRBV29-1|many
CSVERRGDEQFF
TGCAGCGTTGAGCGACGGGGGGATGAGCAGTTCTTC
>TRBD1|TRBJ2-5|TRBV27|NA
CASSGQGVSETQYF
TGTGCCAGCAGCGGACAGGGGGTCTCGGAGACCCAGTACTTC
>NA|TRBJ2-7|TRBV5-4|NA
CASSLADAYEQYF
TGTGCCAGCAGCTTAGCGGACGCGTACGAGCAGTACTTC
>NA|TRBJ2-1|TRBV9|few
CASSPQAVQRSNEQFF
TGTGCCAGCAGCCCCCAAGCGGTCCAGCGTAGCAATGAGCAGTTCTTC
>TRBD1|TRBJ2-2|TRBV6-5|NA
CATASDTGVTGELFF
TGTGCCACCGCCTCGGACACAGGGGTCACCGGGGAGCTGTTTTTT
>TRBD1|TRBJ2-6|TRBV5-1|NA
CASSLAGTGGAGANVLTF
TGCGCCAGCAGCTTGGCCGGAACAGGGGGCGCTGGGGCCAACGTCCTGACTTTC
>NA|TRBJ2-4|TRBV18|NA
CASSPPIGGRLDIQYF
TGTGCCAGCTCACCACCGATCGGGGGACGTCTTGACATTCAGTACTTC
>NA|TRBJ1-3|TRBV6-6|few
CASRARREGNTIYF
TGTGCCAGCAGAGCAAGACGTGAAGGAAACACCATATATTTT
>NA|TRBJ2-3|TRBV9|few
CASNEIATDTQYF
TGTGCCAGCAACGAGATAGCCACAGATACGCAGTATTTT
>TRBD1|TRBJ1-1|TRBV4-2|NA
CASSQEQGGNTEAFF
TGTGCCAGCAGCCAAGAACAGGGGGGGAACACTGAAGCTTTCTTT
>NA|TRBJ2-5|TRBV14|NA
CASSQRVERPKETQYF
TGTGCCAGCAGCCAACGGGTGGAGCGGCCCAAAGAGACCCAGTACTTC
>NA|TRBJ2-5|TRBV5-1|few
CASSFSGRETQYF
TGCGCCAGCAGCTTTTCCGGGAGAGAGACCCAGTACTTC
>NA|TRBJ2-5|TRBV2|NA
CASSEDLIQETQYF
TGTGCCAGCAGCGAGGACTTAATTCAAGAGACCCAGTACTTC
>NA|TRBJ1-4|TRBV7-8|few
CASSLAWGGRTNEKLFF
TGTGCCAGCAGCTTAGCGTGGGGTGGACGAACTAATGAAAAACTGTTTTTT
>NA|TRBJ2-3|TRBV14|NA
CASSRVRTDTQYF
TGTGCCAGCAGCCGAGTGCGCACAGATACGCAGTATTTT
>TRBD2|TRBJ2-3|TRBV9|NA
CASSSLAGVGTDTQYF
TGTGCCAGCAGCTCTCTAGCGGGAGTTGGCACAGATACGCAGTATTTT
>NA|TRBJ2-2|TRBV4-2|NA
CAATGLKAGELFF
TGTGCCGCCACAGGGTTAAAGGCCGGGGAGCTGTTTTTT
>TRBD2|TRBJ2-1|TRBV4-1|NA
CASSPQAGVYYNEQFF
TGCGCCAGCAGTCCCCAAGCGGGAGTCTACTACAATGAGCAGTTCTTC
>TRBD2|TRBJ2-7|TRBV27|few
CASSLWRESEQYF
TGTGCCAGCAGCCTTTGGCGGGAGTCTGAGCAGTACTTC
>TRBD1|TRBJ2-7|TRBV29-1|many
CSAYSTGDPYEQYF
TGCAGCGCCTATTCGACAGGGGATCCCTACGAGCAGTACTTC
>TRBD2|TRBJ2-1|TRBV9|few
CASSATSGRLDEQFF
TGTGCCAGCAGCGCGACTAGCGGACGACTCGATGAGCAGTTCTTC
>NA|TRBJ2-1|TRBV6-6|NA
CASRSDTYSYNEQFF
TGTGCCAGCAGGTCGGACACATACTCCTACAATGAGCAGTTCTTC
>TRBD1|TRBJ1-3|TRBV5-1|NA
CASSLADRGSGNTIYF
TGCGCCAGCAGCTTGGCCGACAGGGGGTCGGGAAACACCATATATTTT
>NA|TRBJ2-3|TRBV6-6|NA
CASNPSGQNTDTQYF
TGTGCCAGCAATCCTTCAGGACAGAACACAGATACGCAGTATTTT
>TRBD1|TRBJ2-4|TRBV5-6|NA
CASSPWTGGYGVAKNIQYF
TGTGCCAGCAGCCCGTGGACAGGGGGCTACGGAGTAGCCAAAAACATTCAGTACTTC
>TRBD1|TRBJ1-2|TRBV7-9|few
CASSLEVRGNGYTF
TGTGCCAGCAGCTTAGAGGTCAGGGGGAATGGCTACACCTTC
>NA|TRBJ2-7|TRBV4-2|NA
CASSQEAQASYEQYF
TGTGCCAGCAGCCAAGAAGCTCAGGCTTCCTACGAGCAGTACTTC
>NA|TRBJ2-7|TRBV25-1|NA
CASSEYGTQVEQYF
TGTGCCAGCAGTGAATACGGAACGCAAGTCGAGCAGTACTTC
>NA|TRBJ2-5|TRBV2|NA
CASAVRQESHF
TGTGCCAGCGCTGTACGACAGGAATCGCACTTC
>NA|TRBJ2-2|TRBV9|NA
CASSVSPRVAGELFF
TGTGCCAGCAGCGTATCGCCCAGGGTGGCCGGGGAGCTGTTTTTT
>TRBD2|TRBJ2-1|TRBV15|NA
CATSRATSGLISSYNEQFF
TGTGCCACCAGCAGAGCGACTAGCGGATTGATAAGCTCCTACAATGAGCAGTTCTTC
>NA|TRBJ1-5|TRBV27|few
CASSFVSGPQHF
TGTGCCAGCAGTTTTGTTTCCGGGCCCCAGCATTTT
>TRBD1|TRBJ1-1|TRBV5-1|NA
CASSPAGQRMNTEAFF
TGCGCCAGCAGCCCGGCGGGACAGAGAATGAACACTGAAGCTTTCTTT
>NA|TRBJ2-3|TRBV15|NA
CATSREDGSDTQYF
TGTGCCACCAGCAGAGAGGACGGGAGCGATACGCAGTATTTT
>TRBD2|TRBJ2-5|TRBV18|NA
CASSPEREVKTQYF
TGTGCCAGCTCACCAGAGCGGGAGGTAAAGACCCAGTACTTC
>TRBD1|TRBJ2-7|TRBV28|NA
CASSFRQGAYEQYF
TGTGCCAGCAGTTTTAGACAGGGGGCCTACGAGCAGTACTTC
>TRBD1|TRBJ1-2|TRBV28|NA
CASSLPNRGYGYTF
TGTGCCAGCAGTTTACCAAACAGGGGCTATGGCTACACCTTC
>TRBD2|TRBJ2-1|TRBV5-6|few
CASNDLGRQGHNEQFF
TGTGCCAGCAACGATCTCGGGAGGCAAGGGCACAATGAGCAGTTCTTC